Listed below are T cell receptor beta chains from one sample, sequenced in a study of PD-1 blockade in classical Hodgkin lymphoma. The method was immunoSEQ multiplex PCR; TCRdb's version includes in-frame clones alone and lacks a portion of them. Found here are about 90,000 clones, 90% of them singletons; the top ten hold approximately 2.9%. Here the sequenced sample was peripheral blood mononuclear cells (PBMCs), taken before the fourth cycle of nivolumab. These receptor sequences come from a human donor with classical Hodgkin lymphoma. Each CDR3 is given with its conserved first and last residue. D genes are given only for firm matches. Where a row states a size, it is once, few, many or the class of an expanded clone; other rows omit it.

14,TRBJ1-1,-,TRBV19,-,CASSISGSGTEAFF,TGTGCCAGTAGTATCTCCGGATCGGGGACTGAAGCTTTCTTT
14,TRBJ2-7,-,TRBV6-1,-,CASSGLGPSYEQYF,TGTGCCAGCAGCGGGCTAGGACCGAGCTACGAGCAGTACTTC
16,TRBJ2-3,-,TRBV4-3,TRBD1,CASSQEDRGGLDTQYF,TGCGCCAGCAGCCAAGAGGACAGGGGGGGTTTGGATACGCAGTATTTT
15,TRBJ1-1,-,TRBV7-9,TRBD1,CASSGRQGVNTEAFF,TGTGCCAGCAGCGGGCGACAGGGGGTGAACACTGAAGCTTTCTTT
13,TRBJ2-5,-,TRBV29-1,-,CSAQPGARGTQYF,TGCAGCGCCCAACCCGGAGCCCGCGGGACCCAGTACTTC
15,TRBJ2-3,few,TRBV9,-,CASSVAANRPDTQYF,TGTGCCAGCAGCGTAGCCGCGAATAGGCCAGATACGCAGTATTTT
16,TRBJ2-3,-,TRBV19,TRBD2,CASSIFGGASTDTQYF,TGTGCCAGTAGTATTTTCGGGGGGGCTAGCACAGATACGCAGTATTTT
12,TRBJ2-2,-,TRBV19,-,CASSLGTGELFF,TGTGCCAGTAGTTTGGGAACCGGGGAGCTGTTTTTT
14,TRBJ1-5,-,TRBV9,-,CASSAQGWNQPQHF,TGTGCCAGCAGCGCTCAAGGTTGGAATCAGCCCCAGCATTTT
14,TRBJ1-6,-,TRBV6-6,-,CASSYSSGASPLHF,TGTGCCAGCAGTTACTCCTCGGGAGCCAGCCCCCTCCACTTT
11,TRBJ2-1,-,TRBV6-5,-,CASSYGGRQFF,TGTGCCAGCAGTTACGGCGGAAGGCAGTTCTTC
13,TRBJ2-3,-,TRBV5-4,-,CASSPVEADTQYF,TGTGCCAGCAGCCCGGTCGAGGCAGATACGCAGTATTTT
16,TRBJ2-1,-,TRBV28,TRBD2,CASSLYSGSSYNEQFF,TGTGCCAGCAGTTTATATAGCGGGAGCTCCTACAATGAGCAGTTCTTC
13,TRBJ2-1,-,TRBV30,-,CAWMRGGYNEQFF,TGTGCCTGGATGAGGGGGGGATACAATGAGCAGTTCTTC
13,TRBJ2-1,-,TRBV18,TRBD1,CASSSQQGDEQFF,TGTGCCAGCTCATCGCAACAGGGGGATGAGCAGTTCTTC
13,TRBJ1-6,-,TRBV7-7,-,CASSLGIGSPLHF,TGTGCCAGCAGCTTAGGGATAGGGTCACCCCTCCACTTT
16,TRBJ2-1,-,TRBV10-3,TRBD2,CAISELSSGGNNEQFF,TGTGCCATCAGTGAGCTATCGAGCGGGGGTAACAATGAGCAGTTCTTC
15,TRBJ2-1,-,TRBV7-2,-,CASSQDRSSYNEQFF,TGTGCCAGCAGCCAAGACAGGAGCTCCTACAATGAGCAGTTCTTC
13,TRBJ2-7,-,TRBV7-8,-,CASSRGLSYEQYF,TGTGCCAGCTCTCGGGGGCTCTCCTACGAGCAGTACTTC
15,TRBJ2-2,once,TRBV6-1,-,CASSELRTNTGELFF,TGTGCCAGCAGTGAACTCCGGACGAACACCGGGGAGCTGTTTTTT
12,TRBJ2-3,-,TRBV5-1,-,CASSLATDTQYF,TGCGCCAGCAGCTTAGCAACAGATACGCAGTATTTT
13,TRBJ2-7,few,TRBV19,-,CASSLNRDYEQYF,TGTGCCAGTAGCTTAAACAGGGACTACGAGCAGTACTTC
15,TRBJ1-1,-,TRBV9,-,CASSVVGGLGTEAFF,TGTGCCAGCAGCGTAGTCGGGGGGCTGGGAACTGAAGCTTTCTTT
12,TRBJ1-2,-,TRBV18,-,CASSPGGWGYTF,TGTGCCAGCTCACCAGGGGGATGGGGCTACACCTTC
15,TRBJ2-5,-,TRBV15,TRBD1,CATSRGQGSQLSQYF,TGTGCCACCAGCAGAGGACAGGGGTCCCAACTTTCCCAGTACTTC
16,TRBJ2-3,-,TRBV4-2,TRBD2,CASSPSRGGPVDTQYF,TGTGCCAGCAGCCCCTCGCGGGGGGGTCCCGTAGATACGCAGTATTTT
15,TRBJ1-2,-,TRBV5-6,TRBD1,CASSLETGVLGGYTF,TGTGCCAGCAGCTTGGAGACAGGGGTCCTGGGGGGCTACACCTTC
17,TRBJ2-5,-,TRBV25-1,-,CASSARRDIRPQETQYF,TGTGCCAGCAGTGCCCGTCGGGACATCCGACCCCAAGAGACCCAGTACTTC